The subject of this entry is one TCR beta chain. The antigen remains unidentified. This record belongs to a study of cytomegalovirus exposure and HLA in healthy donors. Study overall: Early release data held 75 million to 90 million unique TCRs from HLA-typed donors.

The primer mix had 60 Vbeta and 13 Jbeta primers. The method was immunoSEQ multiplex PCR; TCRdb's version includes in-frame clones alone and lacks a portion of them. This sample's table has 150,000 to 200,000 clones. Germline V gene sequence: CDR1 SGHRS, CDR2 YFSETQ. This CDR3 is 14 amino acids long. Between the trimmed V and J ends, which lost 0 bases and 7 bases, there was a span of 13 bases. Study conclusions and caveats: A previous analysis found most TCR beta V segments productive roughly 87% or roughly 30% of the time. Listed as cytomegalovirus-associated were 150 or so TCR beta chains. In a later analysis, TCR beta V- and J-gene trimming was associated with a missense DCLRE1C variant.

The sample was PBMCs. This receptor was taken from a woman aged 60-75 years in good health and CMV-seronegative. The rearrangement links TRBV5-1 to TRBJ1-1, with D hard to call. The CDR3 nucleotides are TGCGCCAGCAGCTTGGGAGTAATCGAGGGTGAAGCTTTCTTT. Translating it yields CASSLGVIEGEAFF.